This T cell receptor (beta chain) was recovered during a study of OX40 agonist ivuxolimab in advanced cancers. Study-wide background: Administration of intravenous ivuxolimab to patients occurred every 2 weeks at 0.01 to 10 mg/kg. Earlier treatment with anti-PD-1, anti-PD-L1 or anti-CTLA-4 was permitted, and 30% to 40% had received some. Among those treated, three patients had partial responses, one with hepatocellular carcinoma and two with cutaneous melanoma.

Points from the study as a whole: Averaging showed that CD8+ T cells had more expanded clones than CD4+ did.

Produced via immunoSEQ multiplex PCR; TCRdb's table is partial and in-frame only. The sample contains fewer than 80,000 clones, approximately 85% of which appear only once. The table lists this clone with a count of one. Its antigen is undetermined. This specimen was CD4+ or CD8+ T cells sorted from blood, taken in a trial of the OX40 agonist ivuxolimab. The TCR comes from an adult with an advanced solid tumor such as melanoma, head and neck, liver or kidney cancer.

The CDR3 DNA is TGTGCCAGCTGCCAGGGGGGAACTAGCGGACTAAGAGAGACCCAGTACTTC. It specifies CASCQGGTSGLRETQYF. The chain recombines TRBV5-8 with TRBJ2-5; possible D gene TRBD2, 8 bases. CDR1 SGHTS and CDR2 YDEGEE come from the germline V gene. V dropped 7 bases and J dropped 4 bases, with 26 bases sitting between them. The length of the CDR3 is 17 residues.